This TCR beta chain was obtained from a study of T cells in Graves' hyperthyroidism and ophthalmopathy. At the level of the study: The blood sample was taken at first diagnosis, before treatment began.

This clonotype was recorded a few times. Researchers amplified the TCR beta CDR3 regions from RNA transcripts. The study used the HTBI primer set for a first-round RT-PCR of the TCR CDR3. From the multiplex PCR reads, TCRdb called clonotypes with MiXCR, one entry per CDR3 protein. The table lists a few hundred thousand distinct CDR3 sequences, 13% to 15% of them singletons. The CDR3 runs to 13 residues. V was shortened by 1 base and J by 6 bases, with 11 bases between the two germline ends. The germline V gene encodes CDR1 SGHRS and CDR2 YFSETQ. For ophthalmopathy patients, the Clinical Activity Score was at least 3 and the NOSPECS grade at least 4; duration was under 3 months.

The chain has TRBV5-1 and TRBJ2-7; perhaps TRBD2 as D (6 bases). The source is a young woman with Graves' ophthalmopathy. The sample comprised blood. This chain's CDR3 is CASSLKSGSEQYF. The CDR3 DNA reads TGCGCCAGCAGCTTGAAGTCCGGGAGCGAGCAGTACTTC.